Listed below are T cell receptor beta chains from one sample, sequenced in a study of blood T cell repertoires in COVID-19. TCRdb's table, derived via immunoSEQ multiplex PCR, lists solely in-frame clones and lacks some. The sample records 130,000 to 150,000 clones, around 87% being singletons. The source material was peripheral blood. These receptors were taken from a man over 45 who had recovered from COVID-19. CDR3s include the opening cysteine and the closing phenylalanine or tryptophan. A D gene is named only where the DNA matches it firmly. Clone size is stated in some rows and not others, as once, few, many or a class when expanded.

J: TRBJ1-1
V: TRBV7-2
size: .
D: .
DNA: TGTGCCAGCAGCTTCGCGGGGCCGAACACTGAAGCTTTCTTT
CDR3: CASSFAGPNTEAFF

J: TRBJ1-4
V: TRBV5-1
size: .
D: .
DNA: TGCGCCAGCAGCCCTGGACTCGTTAGTGAAAAACTGTTTTTT
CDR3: CASSPGLVSEKLFF

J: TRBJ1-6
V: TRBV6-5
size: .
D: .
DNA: TGTGCCAGCAGTTACTCGAGTCAGGTCTATAATTCACCCCTCCACTTT
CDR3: CASSYSSQVYNSPLHF

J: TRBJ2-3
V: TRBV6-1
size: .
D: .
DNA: TGTGCCAGCAGTGAAGCGGGCGCCAGGACAGATACGCAGTATTTT
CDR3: CASSEAGARTDTQYF

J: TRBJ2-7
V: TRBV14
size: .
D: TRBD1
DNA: TGTGCCAGCAGCCAAGTAGGCGACAGGGTCTACGAGCAGTACTTC
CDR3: CASSQVGDRVYEQYF

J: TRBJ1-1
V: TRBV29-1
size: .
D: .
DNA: TGCAGCTCGAACCGGGAGGTGGAGACTGAAGCTTTCTTT
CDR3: CSSNREVETEAFF

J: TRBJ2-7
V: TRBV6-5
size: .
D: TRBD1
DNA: TGTGCCAGCAAAACCTCAGGGGGCCGCTACGAGCAGTACTTC
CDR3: CASKTSGGRYEQYF

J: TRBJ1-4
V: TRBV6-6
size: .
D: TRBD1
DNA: TGTGCCAGCAGTTACGGAGGGACAGGGTCTGAAAAACTGTTTTTT
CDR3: CASSYGGTGSEKLFF

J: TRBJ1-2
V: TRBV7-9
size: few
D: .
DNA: TGTGCCAGCAGCCCCCCGACAGTTACTAACTATGGCTACACCTTC
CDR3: CASSPPTVTNYGYTF

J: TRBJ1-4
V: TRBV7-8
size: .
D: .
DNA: TGTGCCAGCAGCTTAGCAGGTCAGGGTGATGAAAAACTGTTTTTT
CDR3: CASSLAGQGDEKLFF

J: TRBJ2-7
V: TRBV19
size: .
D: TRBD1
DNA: TGTGCCAGTAGTATCGCCGGACAGGGACCTCCCTACGAGCAGTACTTC
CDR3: CASSIAGQGPPYEQYF

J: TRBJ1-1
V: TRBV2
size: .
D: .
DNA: TGTGCCAGCAGTACGCAGGGGAACACTGAAGCTTTCTTT
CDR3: CASSTQGNTEAFF

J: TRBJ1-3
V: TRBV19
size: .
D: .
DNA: TGTGCCAGTAGCATAGCAGGGCAGCAAACCTCTGGAAACACCATATATTTT
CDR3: CASSIAGQQTSGNTIYF

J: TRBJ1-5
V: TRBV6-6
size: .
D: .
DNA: TGTGCCAGCAGCACTCGGGGGGCACAGCCCCAGCATTTT
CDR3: CASSTRGAQPQHF

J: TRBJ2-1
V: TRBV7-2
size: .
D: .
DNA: TGTGCCAGCAGCTTAGCAACAGAGTACAATGAGCAGTTCTTC
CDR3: CASSLATEYNEQFF

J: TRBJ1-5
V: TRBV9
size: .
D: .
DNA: TGTGCCAGCAGCGAAGGAATTGGGGAGGATCAGCCCCAGCATTTT
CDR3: CASSEGIGEDQPQHF

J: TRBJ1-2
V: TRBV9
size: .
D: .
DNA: TGTGCCAGCAGCCCCCGGACTGATACTACTAACTATGGCTACACCTTC
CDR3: CASSPRTDTTNYGYTF

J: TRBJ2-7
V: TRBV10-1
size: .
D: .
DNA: TGCGCCAGCACCGATACTAGTCTAGAGATCTACGAGCAGTACTTC
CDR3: CASTDTSLEIYEQYF

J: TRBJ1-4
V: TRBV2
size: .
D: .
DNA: TGTGCGAGGAGGGGCGGAACTAATGAAAAACTGTTTTTT
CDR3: CARRGGTNEKLFF

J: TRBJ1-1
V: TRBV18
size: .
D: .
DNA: TGTGCCAGCTCACCACGGGGCAGGCAGAACACTGAAGCTTTCTTT
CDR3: CASSPRGRQNTEAFF

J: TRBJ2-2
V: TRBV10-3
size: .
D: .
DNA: TGTGCCATCACCGCAGATCCGAACACCGGGGAGCTGTTTTTT
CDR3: CAITADPNTGELFF

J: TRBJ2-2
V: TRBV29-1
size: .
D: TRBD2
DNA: TGCAGCGTTGAACGACTAGCCGGGGCCGGGGAGCTGTTTTTT
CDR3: CSVERLAGAGELFF

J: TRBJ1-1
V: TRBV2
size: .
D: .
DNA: TGTGCCAGCGGACAGTTGAACACTGAAGCTTTCTTT
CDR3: CASGQLNTEAFF

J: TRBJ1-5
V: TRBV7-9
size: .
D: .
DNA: TGTGCCAGCTGCGGGGCGGAAAATCAGCCCCAGCATTTT
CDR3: CASCGAENQPQHF

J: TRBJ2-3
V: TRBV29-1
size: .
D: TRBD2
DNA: TGCAGCGCCAGTAAGGGCGGGGGGAATCGAGATACGCAGTATTTT
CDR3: CSASKGGGNRDTQYF

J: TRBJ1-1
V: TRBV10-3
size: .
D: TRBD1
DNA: TGTGCCATCAGTGAGTCGGCAGGGGGCTTGAACACTGAAGCTTTCTTT
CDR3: CAISESAGGLNTEAFF

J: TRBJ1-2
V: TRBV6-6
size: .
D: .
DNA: TGTGCCAGCAGAACGGGATCAGCCAACTATGGCTACACCTTC
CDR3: CASRTGSANYGYTF

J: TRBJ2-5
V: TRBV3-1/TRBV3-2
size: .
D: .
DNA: TGTGCCAGCAGCAGGGGTCCGAACAACGGCCAAGAGACCCAGTACTTC
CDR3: CASSRGPNNGQETQYF

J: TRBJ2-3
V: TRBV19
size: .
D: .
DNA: TGTGCCAGTAGTATGGGACTCGCAGATACGCAGTATTTT
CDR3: CASSMGLADTQYF

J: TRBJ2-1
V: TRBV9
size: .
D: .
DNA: TGTGCCAGCAGCCTTAACCGACAGGATCACAATGAGCAGTTCTTC
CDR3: CASSLNRQDHNEQFF

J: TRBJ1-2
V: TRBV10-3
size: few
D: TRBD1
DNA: TGTGCCATCAGTGAGACAGGGGGAAACTATGGCTACACCTTC
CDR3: CAISETGGNYGYTF

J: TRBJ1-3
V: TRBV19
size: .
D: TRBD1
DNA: TGTGCCAGTCACCGGGACAGGGCCTTCTCTGGAAACACCATATATTTT
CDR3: CASHRDRAFSGNTIYF

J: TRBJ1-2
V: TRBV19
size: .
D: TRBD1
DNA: TGTGCCAGTAGTAGGGGACAGTCATCGAATGGCTACACCTTC
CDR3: CASSRGQSSNGYTF